This T cell receptor beta chain was identified during a study of T cells after yellow fever vaccination. Study-level points and caveats: Post-booster reappearance was seen for most primary-vaccination clones (nearly 97% CD4, around 88% CD8). Peaking faster, on day 5 versus 15, the secondary response was nonetheless weaker.

This clonotype occurred a few times. Antigen: not known. The length of the CDR3 is 17 residues. Germline V gene lookup returns CDR1 SGHRS and CDR2 YFSETQ. V was clipped by 6 bases and J by 3 bases; unmatched bases: 10. TCRdb processed the 5' RACE reads anew with MiXCR; each CDR3 protein has one entry. The sample holds about 340,000 distinct CDR3 sequences, 8.7% seen once. This sequence joins TRBV5-1 and TRBJ2-7, with TRBD2 matching over 15 bases. The clonotype originates from a man between 18 and 35 years old who received the YFV17D yellow fever vaccine. The source was PBMCs, collected on the day of the first yellow fever vaccination. The CDR3 sequence: CASTPGTSGGTLYEQYF. DNA of the CDR3: TGCGCCAGCACCCCCGGGACTAGCGGGGGGACCCTCTACGAGCAGTACTTC.